These T cell receptor beta chains were read from a single sample in a study of shared clonotypes between healthy human individuals. Using immunoSEQ multiplex PCR, the repertoire was profiled, and TCRdb retains in-frame clones only, with some absent. The repertoire holds 2 million or so clones, about 95% seen once, with around 1.1% in the top ten. Sample: naive CD8+ T cells sorted from blood. The receptors here all came from a man between 18 and 29 years old in good health. The CDR3 runs from the conserved cysteine through the conserved F or W. D genes are given only for firm matches. Some rows have no size entry. The others give once, few or many, or a class for an expanded clone.

j_call	d_call	clone_size	v_call	cdr3_nt	cdr3_aa
TRBJ2-1	.	.	TRBV5-1	TGCGCCAGCAGCTTGGCAGGGGTGACCTACAATGAGCAGTTCTTC	CASSLAGVTYNEQFF
TRBJ2-7	.	.	TRBV7-8	TGTGCCAGCAGCTTGCAGGGAGCCTACGAGCAGTACTTC	CASSLQGAYEQYF
TRBJ1-3	.	.	TRBV5-4	TGTGCCAGCAAAAACGACGTCGGCTCTGGAAACACCATATATTTT	CASKNDVGSGNTIYF
TRBJ2-1	.	once	TRBV4-1	TGCGCCAGCAGCCAACGCCCGAACTCCTACAATGAGCAGTTCTTC	CASSQRPNSYNEQFF
TRBJ2-5	TRBD2	.	TRBV7-6	TGTGCCAGCAGCCCAGAGAGGGGGCGGGAGGGCGGAGAGACCCAGTACTTC	CASSPERGREGGETQYF
TRBJ1-6	.	.	TRBV5-4	TGTGCCAGCAGCCCAGGACAGCTTGATAATTCACCCCTCCACTTT	CASSPGQLDNSPLHF
TRBJ2-3	.	.	TRBV10-1	TGCGCCAGCAGTGAGTCACTGACTAGGTCAACAGATACGCAGTATTTT	CASSESLTRSTDTQYF
TRBJ2-7	.	.	TRBV4-1	TGCGCCAGCAGCCAAGACCCCTCGTTCGTGTCGCGCGGGTATGAGCAGTACTTC	CASSQDPSFVSRGYEQYF
TRBJ1-5	TRBD1	.	TRBV7-2	TGTGCCAGCAGCTTAGGACAGGGTTTCAATCAGCCCCAGCATTTT	CASSLGQGFNQPQHF
TRBJ2-1	TRBD2	.	TRBV2	TGTGCCAGCAGTGTAGGGCTAGCGGCCTCCTACAATGAGCAGTTCTTC	CASSVGLAASYNEQFF
TRBJ2-7	TRBD2	.	TRBV10-3	TGTGCCATCAGCGGGACTAGCGGGGGTTACGAGCAGTACTTC	CAISGTSGGYEQYF
TRBJ2-1	.	.	TRBV10-3	TGTGCCATCAGTGGATCCGGGTCCCCTGATGAGCAGTTCTTC	CAISGSGSPDEQFF
TRBJ2-7	.	once	TRBV9	TGTGCCAGCAGCGTAGGAGGGGGTACCGAGCAGTACTTC	CASSVGGGTEQYF
TRBJ1-4	TRBD1	.	TRBV27	TGTGCCAGCAGCACGACAGGGGGCTATGAAAAACTGTTTTTT	CASSTTGGYEKLFF
TRBJ2-3	.	.	TRBV19	TGTGCCAGTAGTACGGGGACTGTCACAGATACGCAGTATTTT	CASSTGTVTDTQYF
TRBJ2-5	.	.	TRBV7-9	TGTGCCAGCAGTGGGGACCCTGGGGGGCTTATTTCCCAGTACTTC	CASSGDPGGLISQYF
TRBJ1-1	.	.	TRBV11-2	TGTGCCAGCAGCTCCACTCCGGGACGGTCATCAAGTGAGAACACTGAAGCTTTCTTT	CASSSTPGRSSSENTEAFF
TRBJ2-1	.	.	TRBV4-2	TGTGCCAGCAGCCAAGACTTAGATCAATACAATGAGCAGTTCTTC	CASSQDLDQYNEQFF
TRBJ2-5	.	.	TRBV5-7	TGTGCCAGCAGCAAGGGACACTGTGAGACCCAGTACTTC	CASSKGHCETQYF
TRBJ2-1	TRBD2	.	TRBV4-1	TGCGCCAGCAGCCACTGGGGGACTAGCGGGGTCGATGAGCAGTTCTTC	CASSHWGTSGVDEQFF
TRBJ2-2	.	.	TRBV7-9	TGTGCCAGCAGCCCCAGCTTTGCGGGGGCTAACACCGGGGAGCTGTTTTTT	CASSPSFAGANTGELFF
TRBJ2-7	.	.	TRBV10-2	TGCGCCAGCAGTGAGGGGAACTACGAGCAGTACTTC	CASSEGNYEQYF
TRBJ1-1	TRBD1	.	TRBV27	TGTGCCAGCAGTCCCGAGGGACAGATGAACACTGAAGCTTTCTTT	CASSPEGQMNTEAFF
TRBJ2-3	.	.	TRBV9	TGTGCCAGCAGCGTAGTAGGGGACGGTAACACAGATACGCAGTATTTT	CASSVVGDGNTDTQYF
TRBJ2-7	TRBD2	.	TRBV4-3	TGCGCCAGCAGCCACAGACTAGCGGATCACTACGAGCAGTACTTC	CASSHRLADHYEQYF
TRBJ1-2	.	.	TRBV11-2	TGTGCCAGCAGCACCAAGCAGGAGGATGGCTACACCTTC	CASSTKQEDGYTF
TRBJ2-1	.	.	TRBV4-1	TGCGCCAGCAGCCAAGGGGTAGCCGGGGGTGAGCAGTTCTTC	CASSQGVAGGEQFF
TRBJ2-2	.	.	TRBV27	TGTGCCAGCAGTCCTCAGACAGTCATAGGGGACACCGGGGAGCTGTTTTTT	CASSPQTVIGDTGELFF
TRBJ1-4	.	once	TRBV9	TGTGCCAGCAGCGTTGAGGGCTCAACTAATGAAAAACTGTTTTTT	CASSVEGSTNEKLFF
TRBJ2-5	.	.	TRBV15	TGTGCCACCAGCAGAGCTGTCGGGGTCGGGGAGACCCAGTACTTC	CATSRAVGVGETQYF
TRBJ2-1	TRBD2	.	TRBV6-1	TGTGCCAGCAGTGAACTGACTAGCGGGGACAATGAGCAGTTCTTC	CASSELTSGDNEQFF
TRBJ1-2	.	.	TRBV9	TGTGCCAGCAGCGTAGCACAGGCAGATGGCTACACCTTC	CASSVAQADGYTF
TRBJ2-3	.	once	TRBV19	TGTGCCAGTAGTATACAAGGCAACCCGCTCCTCACAGATACGCAGTATTTT	CASSIQGNPLLTDTQYF
TRBJ2-2	.	.	TRBV7-9	TGTGCCAGCATCCCACGGGCCACCGGGGAGCTGTTTTTT	CASIPRATGELFF
TRBJ2-6	.	.	TRBV7-9	TGTGCCAGCAGTACTCGGACAGTGGCTGGGGCCAACGTCCTGACTTTC	CASSTRTVAGANVLTF
TRBJ2-1	.	.	TRBV7-9	TGTGCCAGCAGCTCCGACGTCAATGAGCAGTTCTTC	CASSSDVNEQFF
TRBJ2-7	.	.	TRBV27	TGTGCCAGCAGTTCCAGCGGACAGTCCTACGAGCAGTACTTC	CASSSSGQSYEQYF
TRBJ2-7	.	.	TRBV5-5	TGTGCCAGCAGCTTGGGCCAGGGGCTAACCTACGAGCAGTACTTC	CASSLGQGLTYEQYF
TRBJ2-7	.	.	TRBV13	TGTGCCAGCACCTTGACTAGCTCCTACGAGCAGTACTTC	CASTLTSSYEQYF
TRBJ1-6	.	.	TRBV23-1	TGCGCCAGCAGTCGCAAACAGGGCAGGAGTAATTCACCCCTCCACTTT	CASSRKQGRSNSPLHF
TRBJ1-2	.	.	TRBV5-1	TGCGCCAGCAGCTCCCGCGGGACAAAAGCTAACTATGGCTACACCTTC	CASSSRGTKANYGYTF
TRBJ2-5	.	.	TRBV11-2	TGTGCCAGCAGCTCCCCCCGATACCAAGAGACCCAGTACTTC	CASSSPRYQETQYF
TRBJ2-2	TRBD2	.	TRBV10-2	TGCGCCAGCACTGGACTAGCGGGGGGTAACACCGGGGAGCTGTTTTTT	CASTGLAGGNTGELFF
TRBJ1-1	.	.	TRBV4-1	TGCGCCAGCAGCCAAGACTGGACATTTAACACTGAAGCTTTCTTT	CASSQDWTFNTEAFF
TRBJ2-7	TRBD1	.	TRBV10-1	TGCGCCAGCAGTGCGGCTAGGACAGGTTCCTACGAGCAGTACTTC	CASSAARTGSYEQYF
TRBJ2-3	.	.	TRBV2	TGTGCCAGCAGTGAAACCGGGGGCACGGCAGATACGCAGTATTTT	CASSETGGTADTQYF